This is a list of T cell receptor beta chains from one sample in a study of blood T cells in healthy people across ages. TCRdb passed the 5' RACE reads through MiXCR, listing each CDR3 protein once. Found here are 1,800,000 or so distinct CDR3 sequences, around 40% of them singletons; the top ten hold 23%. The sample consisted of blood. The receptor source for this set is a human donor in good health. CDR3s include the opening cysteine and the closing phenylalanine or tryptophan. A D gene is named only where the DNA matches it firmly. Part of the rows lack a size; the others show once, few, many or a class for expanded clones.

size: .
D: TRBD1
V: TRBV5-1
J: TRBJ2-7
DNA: TGCGCCAGCAGCCAAATCTGGACAGGAACGAAGAGCTCCTACGAGCAGTACTTC
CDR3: CASSQIWTGTKSSYEQYF

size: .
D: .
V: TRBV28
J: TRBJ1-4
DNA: TGTGCCAGCAGCCCCCTCGGGGGGGTGGGTTTTACGGCTAATGAAAAGCTGTTTTTT
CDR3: CASSPLGGVGFTANEKLFF

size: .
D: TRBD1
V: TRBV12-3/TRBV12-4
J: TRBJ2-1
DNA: TGTGCCAGCAGGCGAAGACCGGGACAGGAAGAGACCCAGTTCTTC
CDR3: CASRRRPGQEETQFF

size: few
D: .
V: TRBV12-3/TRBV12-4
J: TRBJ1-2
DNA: TGTGCCAGCAGTTTAACGCATGGCTACACCTTC
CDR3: CASSLTHGYTF

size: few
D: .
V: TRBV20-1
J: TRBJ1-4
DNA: TGCAGTGCTTACAGCCCTTTTTGGGAAAAACTGTTTTTT
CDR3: CSAYSPFWEKLFF

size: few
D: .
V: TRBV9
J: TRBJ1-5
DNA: TGTGCCAACAGCGCTTCGGGGGGTTTGGGGCAGCCCCAGCATTTT
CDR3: CANSASGGLGQPQHF

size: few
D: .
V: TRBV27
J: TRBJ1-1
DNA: TGTGCCAGCAGCAAACAGGGAGTTACTGAAGCTTTCTTT
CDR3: CASSKQGVTEAFF

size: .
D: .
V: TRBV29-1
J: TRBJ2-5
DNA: TGCAGCGGCCTAGGGGGGCAAGAGACCCAGTACTTC
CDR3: CSGLGGQETQYF

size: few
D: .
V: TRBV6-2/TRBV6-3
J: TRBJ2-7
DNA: TGTGCCAGCAATCCTTTGGGACGGTACTACGAGCAGTACTTC
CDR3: CASNPLGRYYEQYF

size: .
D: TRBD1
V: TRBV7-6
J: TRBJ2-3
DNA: TGTGCCAGCAGCTTCGAAGGGGGCGGCCACGGCACAGATACGCAGTATTTT
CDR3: CASSFEGGGHGTDTQYF

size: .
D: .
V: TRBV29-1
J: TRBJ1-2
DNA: TGCAGCGTTGAGACCGGACGGCATGAAAAGGGGGGCTATGGCTACACCTTC
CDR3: CSVETGRHEKGGYGYTF

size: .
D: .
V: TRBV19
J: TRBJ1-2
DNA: TGTGCCAGTAGGTGGGGTGGAGGCTACACCTTC
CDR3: CASRWGGGYTF

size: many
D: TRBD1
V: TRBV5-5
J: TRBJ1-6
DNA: TGTGCCAGCAACGGACAGGGGGATTCACCCCTCCACTTT
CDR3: CASNGQGDSPLHF

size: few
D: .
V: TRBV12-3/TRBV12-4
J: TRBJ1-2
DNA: TGTGCCAGCAGTTACATTGACAGCTTCTATGGCTACACCTTC
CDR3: CASSYIDSFYGYTF

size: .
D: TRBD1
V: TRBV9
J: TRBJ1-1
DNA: TGTGCCAGCAGCCTCCCTTCAGGGGGGTCCGTGAACACTGAAGCTTTCTTT
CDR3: CASSLPSGGSVNTEAFF

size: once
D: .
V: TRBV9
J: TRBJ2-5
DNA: TGTGCCAGCAGCGATGACTCGGGGGACGGGGCGGCCCAGTACTTC
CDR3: CASSDDSGDGAAQYF

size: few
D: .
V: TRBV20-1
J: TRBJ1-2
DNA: TGCAGTGCTAGACCCTACAGCTACTATGGCTACACCTTC
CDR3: CSARPYSYYGYTF

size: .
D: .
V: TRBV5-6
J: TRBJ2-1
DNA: TGTGCCAGCAGCTTCTTACAGGGTGCCTCCTACAATGAGCAGTTCTTC
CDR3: CASSFLQGASYNEQFF

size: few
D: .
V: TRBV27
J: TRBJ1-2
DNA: TGTGCCAGCAGTCCATCAGGGACTCACTATGGCTACACCTTT
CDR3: CASSPSGTHYGYTF

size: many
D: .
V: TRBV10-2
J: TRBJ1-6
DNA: TGCGCCAGCAGTGCCGACAGGAGTAATTCACCCCTCCACTTT
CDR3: CASSADRSNSPLHF

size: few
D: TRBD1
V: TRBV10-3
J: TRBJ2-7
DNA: TGTGCCATCAGTTCAATACAGGGGTACGAGCAGTACTTC
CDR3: CAISSIQGYEQYF

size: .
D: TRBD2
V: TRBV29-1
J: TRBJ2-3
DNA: TGCAGCGTTAAGTCCAGCGGGGCCACAGATACGCAGTATTTT
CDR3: CSVKSSGATDTQYF

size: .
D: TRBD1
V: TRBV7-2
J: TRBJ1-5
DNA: TGTGCCAGCAGCTCCCGCTACCAGGGACAGGGGGGTCAGCCCCAGCATTTT
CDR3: CASSSRYQGQGGQPQHF

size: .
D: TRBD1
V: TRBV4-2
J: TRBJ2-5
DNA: TGTGCCAGCAGTCGAGGGACAGGGTCAGGAGAGACCCAGTACTTC
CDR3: CASSRGTGSGETQYF

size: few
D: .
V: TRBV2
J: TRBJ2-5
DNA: TGTGCCAGCAGTGAAGACCAGGGGGAGACCCAGTACTTC
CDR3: CASSEDQGETQYF

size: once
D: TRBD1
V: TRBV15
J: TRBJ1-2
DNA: TGTGCCACCAGCAACCGGGACAGGGGGCGGGGGAATGGCTACACCTTC
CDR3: CATSNRDRGRGNGYTF

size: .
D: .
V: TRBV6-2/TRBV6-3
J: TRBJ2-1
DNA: TGTGCCAGCAGGACCCGTCGGGGGTCCCACTACAATGAGCAGTTCTTC
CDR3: CASRTRRGSHYNEQFF

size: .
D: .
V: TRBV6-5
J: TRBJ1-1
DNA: TGTGCCAGCAGTTACTCGAGCTTACAAGCGAACACTGAAGCTTTCTTT
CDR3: CASSYSSLQANTEAFF

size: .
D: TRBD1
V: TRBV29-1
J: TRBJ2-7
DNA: TGCAGCGTGAAAGGGACAGGGGCCCCCTACGAGCAGTACTTC
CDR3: CSVKGTGAPYEQYF

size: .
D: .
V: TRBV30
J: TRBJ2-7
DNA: TGTGCCTGGAGTGGAGGGGATCCGTACGAGCAGTACTTC
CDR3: CAWSGGDPYEQYF

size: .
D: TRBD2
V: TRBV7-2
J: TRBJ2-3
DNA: TGTGCCAGCAGCTTGACTAGCGGGCGATATACAGATACGCAGTATTTT
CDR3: CASSLTSGRYTDTQYF

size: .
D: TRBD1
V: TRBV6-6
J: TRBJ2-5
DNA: TGTGCCAGCAGTTACCCCGACAGGGGAGCGTACCAAGAGACCCAGTACTTC
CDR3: CASSYPDRGAYQETQYF

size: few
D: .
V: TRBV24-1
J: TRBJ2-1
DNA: TGTGCCACCAGTGATCGAAAGGCAGGGCTGAATGAGCAGTTCTTC
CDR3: CATSDRKAGLNEQFF

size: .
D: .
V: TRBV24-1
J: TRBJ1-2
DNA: TGTGCCACCAGCGGGGGTCAGATCTATGGCTACACCTTC
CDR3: CATSGGQIYGYTF

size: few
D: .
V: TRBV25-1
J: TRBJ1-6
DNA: TGTGCCAGCAATGACAGATATAATTCACCCCTCCACTTT
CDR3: CASNDRYNSPLHF

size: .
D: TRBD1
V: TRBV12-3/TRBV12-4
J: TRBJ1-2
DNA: TGTGCCAGCAGACGGACAGGGATTAAAGCTAACTATGGCTACACCTTC
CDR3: CASRRTGIKANYGYTF

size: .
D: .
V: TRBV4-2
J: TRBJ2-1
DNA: TGTGCCAGCAGCCAAGATCCCTGGCAGGGTACTAACAATGAGCAGTTCTTC
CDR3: CASSQDPWQGTNNEQFF

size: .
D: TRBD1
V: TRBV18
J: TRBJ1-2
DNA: TGTGCCAGCTCACGGATGGGACAGGGCTATGGCTACACCTTC
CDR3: CASSRMGQGYGYTF

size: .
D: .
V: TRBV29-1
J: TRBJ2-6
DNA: TGCAGCGTTGTATTAGGCCCGAGCTCTGGGGCCAACGTCCTGACTTTC
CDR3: CSVVLGPSSGANVLTF

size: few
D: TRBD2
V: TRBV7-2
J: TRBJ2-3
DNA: TGTGCCAGCAGCTTAGCGACTAGCGGGGAAGCAGATACGCAGTATTTT
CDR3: CASSLATSGEADTQYF